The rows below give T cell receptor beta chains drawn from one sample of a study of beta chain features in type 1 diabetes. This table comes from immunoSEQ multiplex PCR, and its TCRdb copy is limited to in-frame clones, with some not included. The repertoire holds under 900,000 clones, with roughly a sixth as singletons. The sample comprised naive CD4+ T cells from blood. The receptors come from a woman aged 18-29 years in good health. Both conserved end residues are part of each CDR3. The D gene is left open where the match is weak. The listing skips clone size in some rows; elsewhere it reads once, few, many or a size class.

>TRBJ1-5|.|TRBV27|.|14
TGTGCCAGCAGTCTCCGACACGAGAATCAGCCCCAGCATTTT
CASSLRHENQPQHF
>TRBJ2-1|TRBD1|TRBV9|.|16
TGTGCCAGCAGCCAGTACTTGGACAGGCCTTACAATGAGCAGTTCTTC
CASSQYLDRPYNEQFF
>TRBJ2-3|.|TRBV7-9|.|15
TGTGCCAGCAGCTCGGGGACGGCCCCCACAGATACGCAGTATTTT
CASSSGTAPTDTQYF
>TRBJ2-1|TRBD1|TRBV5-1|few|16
TGCGCCAGCAGCTCGGCCCCAGGGGGCCAAAACAATGAGCAGTTCTTC
CASSSAPGGQNNEQFF
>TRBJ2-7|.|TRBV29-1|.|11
TGCAGCGTTCTGGCCGTCTACGAGCAGTACTTC
CSVLAVYEQYF
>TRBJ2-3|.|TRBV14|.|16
TGTGCCAGCAGCCAAGGGAGGCAGGGATACACAGATACGCAGTATTTT
CASSQGRQGYTDTQYF
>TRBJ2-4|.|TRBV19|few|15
TGTGCCAGTAGTATTGGGGGGCTAGCCAAAAACATTCAGTACTTC
CASSIGGLAKNIQYF
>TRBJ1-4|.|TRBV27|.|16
TGTGCCAGCAGTTTAATTGGGTCCCCAACTAATGAAAAACTGTTTTTT
CASSLIGSPTNEKLFF
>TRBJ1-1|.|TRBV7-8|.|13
TGTGCCAGCAGCTTAGGGCGGAACACTGAAGCTTTCTTT
CASSLGRNTEAFF
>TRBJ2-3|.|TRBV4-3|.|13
TGCGCCAGCAGCCCAAGTCGAGTCGGTACGCAGTATTTT
CASSPSRVGTQYF
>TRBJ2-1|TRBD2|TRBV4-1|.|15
TGCGCCAGCAGCCTTCAGCGGGACCTATACAATGAGCAGTTCTTC
CASSLQRDLYNEQFF
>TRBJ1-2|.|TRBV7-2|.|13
TGTGCCAGCAGCTTAGCAGGGGGCTATGGCTACACCTTC
CASSLAGGYGYTF
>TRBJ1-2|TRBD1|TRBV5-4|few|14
TGTGCCAGCAGCTTGATTCAGGGGGGCTATGGCTACACCTTC
CASSLIQGGYGYTF
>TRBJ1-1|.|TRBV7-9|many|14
TGTGCCAGCACCTTCACAGGGTTGAACACTGAAGCTTTCTTT
CASTFTGLNTEAFF
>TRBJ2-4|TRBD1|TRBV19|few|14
TGTGCCAGTAGTCCAGGACAGGGGAAAAACATTCAGTACTTC
CASSPGQGKNIQYF
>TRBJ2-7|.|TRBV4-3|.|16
TGCGCCAGCAGCCAAGGGCTCGGGACGTCGACCTACGAGCAGTACTTC
CASSQGLGTSTYEQYF
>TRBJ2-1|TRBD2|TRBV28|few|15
TGTGCCAGCAGTTCGGGACTAGCGGGAGGCAATGAGCAGTTCTTC
CASSSGLAGGNEQFF
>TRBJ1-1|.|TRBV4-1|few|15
TGCGCCAGCAGCCAAGCTGGGGGCTTTTGGACTGAAGCTTTCTTT
CASSQAGGFWTEAFF
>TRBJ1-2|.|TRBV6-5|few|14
TGTGCCAGCCGACCTAACGACAGGCTCTATGGCTACACCTTC
CASRPNDRLYGYTF
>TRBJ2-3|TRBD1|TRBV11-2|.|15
TGTGCCAGCAGCTTAGGACAGGGCAGCACAGATACGCAGTATTTT
CASSLGQGSTDTQYF
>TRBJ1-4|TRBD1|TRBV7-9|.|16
TGTGCCAGCAGCCCGGGGACAGTTGCAACTAATGAAAAACTGTTTTTT
CASSPGTVATNEKLFF
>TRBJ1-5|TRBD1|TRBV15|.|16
TGTGCCACCAGCAGAGACCCCAACAGGGGAGGTCAGCCCCAGCATTTT
CATSRDPNRGGQPQHF
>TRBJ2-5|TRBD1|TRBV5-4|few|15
TGTGCCAGCAGCCCTCAAGACAGGGGGCGGGAGACCCAGTACTTC
CASSPQDRGRETQYF
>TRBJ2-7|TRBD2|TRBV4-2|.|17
TGTGCCAGCAGCCAAGATGGGCCGGGAGGGCCCTCCTACGAGCAGTACTTC
CASSQDGPGGPSYEQYF
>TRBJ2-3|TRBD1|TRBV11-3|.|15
TGTGCCAGCAGCTTAGGACAGGGGGCAATGGATACGCAGTATTTT
CASSLGQGAMDTQYF
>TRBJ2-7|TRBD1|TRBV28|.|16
TGTGCCAGCAGTACAAGGGCCTCCGGGACAGGGAGAGAGCAGTACTTC
CASSTRASGTGREQYF
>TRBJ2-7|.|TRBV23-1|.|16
TGCGCCAGCAACCCGGGCCAGGATACGGCCAACTACGAGCAGTACTTC
CASNPGQDTANYEQYF
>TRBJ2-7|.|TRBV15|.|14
TGTGCCACCAGCAGAGATTATCAAGGGTACGAGCAGTACTTC
CATSRDYQGYEQYF
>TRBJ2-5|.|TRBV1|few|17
TGCACCAGCAGCCGAGGGACTAGCGGGAGCGTAGGGGGGACCCAGTACTTC
CTSSRGTSGSVGGTQYF
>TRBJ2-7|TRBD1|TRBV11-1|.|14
TGTGCCAGCAGCCGAGGACAGGGTTTGTACGAGCAGTACTTC
CASSRGQGLYEQYF
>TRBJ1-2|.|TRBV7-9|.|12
TGTGCCAGCAGCCCCGAGGGGGGAGGCTACACCTTC
CASSPEGGGYTF
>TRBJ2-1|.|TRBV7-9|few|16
TGTGCCAGCAGCTTAGCTGGCGACTGGTCCTACAATGAGCAGTTCTTC
CASSLAGDWSYNEQFF
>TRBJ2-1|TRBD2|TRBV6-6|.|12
TGTGCCAGCAGTCTCCTAGCGGGTGAGCAGTTCTTC
CASSLLAGEQFF
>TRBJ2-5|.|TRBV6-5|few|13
TGTGCCAGCAGGCGAGGAGGGCAAGAGACCCAGTACTTC
CASRRGGQETQYF
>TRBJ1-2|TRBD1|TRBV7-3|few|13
TGTGCCAGCAGCTTCGACAGGGATGGTGGCTACACCTTC
CASSFDRDGGYTF
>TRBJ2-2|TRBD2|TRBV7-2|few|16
TGTGCCAGCAGCTTATTAGCGGGAGGGCCTGCCGGGGAGCTGTTTTTT
CASSLLAGGPAGELFF
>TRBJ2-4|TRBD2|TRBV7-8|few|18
TGTGCCAGCAGCCCCGGACTAGCGGGAGATTTTGGCAAAAACATTCAGTACTTC
CASSPGLAGDFGKNIQYF
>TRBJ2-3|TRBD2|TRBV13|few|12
TGTGCCAGCAGTCTAGCGGGAGTTACGCAGTATTTT
CASSLAGVTQYF
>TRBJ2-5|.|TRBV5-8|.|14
TGTGCCAGCAGCTTGGGACCGGGATTTGGGACCCAGTACTTC
CASSLGPGFGTQYF
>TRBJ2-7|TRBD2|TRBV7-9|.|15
TGTGCCAGCAGCGAGATAGCGGGAGTTATCGACGAGCAGTACTTC
CASSEIAGVIDEQYF
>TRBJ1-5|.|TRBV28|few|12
TGTGCCAGCAGTGGGGGTGGACAGCCCCAGCATTTT
CASSGGGQPQHF
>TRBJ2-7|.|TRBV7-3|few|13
TGTGCCAGCAGCCGGGACAACTCCTACGAGCAGTACTTC
CASSRDNSYEQYF
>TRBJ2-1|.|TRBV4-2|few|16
TGTGCCAGCAGCCAAGATAAGGAGGGAGGCTACAATGAGCAGTTCTTC
CASSQDKEGGYNEQFF
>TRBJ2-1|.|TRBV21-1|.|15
TGTGCCACCACAGATAGCGGGAGGGCCCTCAATGAGCAGTTCTTC
CATTDSGRALNEQFF
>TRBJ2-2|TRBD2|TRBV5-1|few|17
TGCGCCAGCAGCTTGGTGCTAGCGGGGTCGGGCACCGGGGAGCTGTTTTTT
CASSLVLAGSGTGELFF
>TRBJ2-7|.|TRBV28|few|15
TGTGCCAGCAGTTGGATAGGGTCAGGGCGCTACGAGCAGTACTTC
CASSWIGSGRYEQYF
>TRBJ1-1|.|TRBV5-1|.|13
TGCGCCAGCGCTAGTTCCCTGAACACTGAAGCTTTCTTT
CASASSLNTEAFF
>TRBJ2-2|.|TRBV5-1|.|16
TGCGCCAGCAGCTTGGCCGCTGCAACTACCCCCGGGGAGCTGTTTTTT
CASSLAAATTPGELFF
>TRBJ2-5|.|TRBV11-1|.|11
TGTGCCAGCAGCTTAATGAAGACCCAGTACTTC
CASSLMKTQYF
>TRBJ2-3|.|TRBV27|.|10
TGTGCCAGACCCACAGATACGCAGTATTTT
CARPTDTQYF
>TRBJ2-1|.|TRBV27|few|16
TGTGCCAGCAGTCCACTGATTGGCGAGAAGACGGGCGAGCAGTTCTTC
CASSPLIGEKTGEQFF
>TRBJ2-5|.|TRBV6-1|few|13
TGTGCCAGCAGCGAAGGTGTTCAAGAGACCCAGTACTTC
CASSEGVQETQYF
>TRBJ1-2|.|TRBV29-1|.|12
TGCAGCGCTCGCCGGGACGGCGATGGCTACACCTTC
CSARRDGDGYTF